Listed below are T cell receptor beta chains from one sample, sequenced in a study of blood T cell repertoires in COVID-19. Sequenced by immunoSEQ multiplex PCR; TCRdb stores in-frame clones only, minus some. The sample lists about 110,000 clones, around 74% occurring once. What was sequenced was peripheral blood. The source is a woman between 70 and 85 years old with acute or convalescent COVID-19. Each CDR3 is given with its conserved first and last residue. A D gene is named only where the DNA matches it firmly. Expanded clones are given a class, and other clones once, few, many or no size at all.

d_call	v_call	j_call	clone_size	cdr3_nt	cdr3_aa
TRBD1	TRBV6-2/TRBV6-3	TRBJ1-5	few	TGTGCCAGCAGTACGGACAGGGGGGCTCAGCCCCAGCATTTT	CASSTDRGAQPQHF
NA	TRBV6-1	TRBJ1-1	NA	TGTGCCAGCAGTTTTCAGGGGCCCACTGAAGCTTTCTTT	CASSFQGPTEAFF
NA	TRBV9	TRBJ1-2	NA	TGTGCCAGCAGCCCCGGCGGGGACTATGGCTACACCTTC	CASSPGGDYGYTF
NA	TRBV6-5	TRBJ2-5	NA	TGTGCCAGCAGTTACGACGGCGGAGGGACCCAGTACTTC	CASSYDGGGTQYF
NA	TRBV7-2	TRBJ1-6	NA	TGTGCCAGCAGCTTAGGGCCGAATTCACCCCTCCACTTT	CASSLGPNSPLHF
NA	TRBV11-2	TRBJ2-3	NA	TGTGCCAGCAGCTCGGTAAAACGCCCCGATACGCAGTATTTT	CASSSVKRPDTQYF
TRBD1	TRBV7-9	TRBJ2-7	once	TGTGCCAGCGCCCTCCCGGGACAGGATTTGCTAAGCTCCTACGAGCAGTACTTC	CASALPGQDLLSSYEQYF
TRBD1	TRBV19	TRBJ1-5	NA	TGTGCCAGTAGAAAACACCAGGGGGCGGATCAGCCCCAGCATTTT	CASRKHQGADQPQHF
NA	TRBV7-9	TRBJ1-5	NA	TGTGCCAGCAGCTTGCAGACCGGGGGAGGCAATCAGCCCCAGCATTTT	CASSLQTGGGNQPQHF
TRBD1	TRBV25-1	TRBJ2-5	NA	TGTGCCAGCAGTGAAATGAGAGGACAGGGAGAGACCCAGTACTTC	CASSEMRGQGETQYF
TRBD2	TRBV6-5	TRBJ2-2	NA	TGTGCCAGCAGGTCTAGCGGGGGCACCGGGGAGCTGTTTTTT	CASRSSGGTGELFF
TRBD1	TRBV27	TRBJ2-5	NA	TGTGCCAGCTCAAAAAGGGGACAGGGGTTCCAAGAGACCCAGTACTTC	CASSKRGQGFQETQYF
NA	TRBV7-9	TRBJ1-1	NA	TGTGCCAGCAGCTTTAGCCGTGTGAACACTGAAGCTTTCTTT	CASSFSRVNTEAFF
NA	TRBV7-9	TRBJ1-2	many	TGTGCCAGCAGCTTAAGGGGTACCAACACGGGTTCTTACTATGGCTACACCTTC	CASSLRGTNTGSYYGYTF
NA	TRBV3-1/TRBV3-2	TRBJ2-2	NA	TGTGCCAGCAGCGTAGGGGGCACCGGGGAGCTGTTTTTT	CASSVGGTGELFF
NA	TRBV24-1	TRBJ2-1	NA	TGTGCCACCAGCCGGCGGGGCCTGTTTAATGAGCAGTTCTTC	CATSRRGLFNEQFF
NA	TRBV6-5	TRBJ2-3	NA	TGTGCCAGCAGTTCTCCCGGGAATACGCAGTATTTT	CASSSPGNTQYF
NA	TRBV4-3	TRBJ1-4	NA	TGCGCCAGCAGCCAAGACCGGGTTGGTGAAAAACTGTTTTTT	CASSQDRVGEKLFF